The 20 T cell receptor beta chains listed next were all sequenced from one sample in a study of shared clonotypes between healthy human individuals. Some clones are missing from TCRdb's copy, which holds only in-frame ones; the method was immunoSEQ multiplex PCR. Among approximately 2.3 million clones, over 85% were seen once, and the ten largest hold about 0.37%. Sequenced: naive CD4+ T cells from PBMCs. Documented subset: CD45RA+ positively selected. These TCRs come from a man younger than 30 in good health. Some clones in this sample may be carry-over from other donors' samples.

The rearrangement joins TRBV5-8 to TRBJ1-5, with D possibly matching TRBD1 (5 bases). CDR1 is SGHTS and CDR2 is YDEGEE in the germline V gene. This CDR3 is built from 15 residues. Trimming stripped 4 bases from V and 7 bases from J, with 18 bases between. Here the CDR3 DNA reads TGTGCCAGCAGCCCGGGGCGGGTGAAGGGGCAGCCCCAGCATTTT. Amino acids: CASSPGRVKGQPQHF.

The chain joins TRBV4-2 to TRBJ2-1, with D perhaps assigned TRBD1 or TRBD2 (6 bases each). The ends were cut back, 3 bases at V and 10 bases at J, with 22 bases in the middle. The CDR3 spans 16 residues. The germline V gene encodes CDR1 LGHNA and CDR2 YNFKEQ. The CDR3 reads CASSQDLGPRGGEQFF. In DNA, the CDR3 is TGTGCCAGCAGCCAGGACCTGGGACCCCGAGGGGGGGAGCAGTTCTTC.

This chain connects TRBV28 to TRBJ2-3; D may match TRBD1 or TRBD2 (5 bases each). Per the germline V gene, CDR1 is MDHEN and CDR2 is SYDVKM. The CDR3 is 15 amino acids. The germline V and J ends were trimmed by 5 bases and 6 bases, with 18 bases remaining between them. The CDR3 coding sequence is TGTGCCAGCAGTCGCTCCGGGACCATCAGGGATACGCAGTATTTT. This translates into CASSRSGTIRDTQYF.

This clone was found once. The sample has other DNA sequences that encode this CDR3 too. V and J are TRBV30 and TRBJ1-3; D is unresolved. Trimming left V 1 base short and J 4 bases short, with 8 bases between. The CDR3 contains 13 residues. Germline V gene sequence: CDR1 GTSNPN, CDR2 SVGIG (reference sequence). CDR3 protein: CAWSEGSGNTIYF. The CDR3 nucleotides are TGTGCCTGGAGTGAGGGTTCAGGAAACACCATATATTTT.

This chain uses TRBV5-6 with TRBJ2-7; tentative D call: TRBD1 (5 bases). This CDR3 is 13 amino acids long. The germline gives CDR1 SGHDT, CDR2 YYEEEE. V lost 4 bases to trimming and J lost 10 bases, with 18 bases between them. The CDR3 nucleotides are TGTGCCAGCAGCGTGGACACTTCCGTGCTCCAGTACTTC. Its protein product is CASSVDTSVLQYF. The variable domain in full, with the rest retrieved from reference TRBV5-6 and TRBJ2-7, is DAGVTQSPTHLIKTRGQQVTLRCSPKSGHDTVSWYQQALGQGPQFIFQYYEEEERQRGNFPDRFSGHQFPNYSSELNVNALLLGDSALYLCASSVDTSVLQYFGPGTRLTVT.

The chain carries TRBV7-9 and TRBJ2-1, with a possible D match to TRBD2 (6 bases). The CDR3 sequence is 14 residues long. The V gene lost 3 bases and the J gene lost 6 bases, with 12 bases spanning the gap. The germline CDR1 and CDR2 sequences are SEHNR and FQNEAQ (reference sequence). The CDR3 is CASSLWASVNEQFF. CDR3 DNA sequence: TGTGCCAGCAGCTTGTGGGCTAGCGTCAATGAGCAGTTCTTC.

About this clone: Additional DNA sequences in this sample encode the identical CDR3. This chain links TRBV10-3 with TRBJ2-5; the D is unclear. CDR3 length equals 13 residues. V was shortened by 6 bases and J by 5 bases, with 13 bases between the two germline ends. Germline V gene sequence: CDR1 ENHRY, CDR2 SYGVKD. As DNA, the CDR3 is TGTGCCATCAGCGAGCGCGGAGAGGAGACCCAGTACTTC. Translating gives CAISERGEETQYF.

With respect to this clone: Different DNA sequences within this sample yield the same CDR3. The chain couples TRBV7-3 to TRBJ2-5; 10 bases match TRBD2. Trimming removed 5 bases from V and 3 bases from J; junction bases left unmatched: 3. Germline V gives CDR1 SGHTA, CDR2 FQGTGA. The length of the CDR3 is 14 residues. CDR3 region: CASSPSGREETQYF. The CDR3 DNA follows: TGTGCCAGCAGCCCGAGCGGGAGGGAAGAGACCCAGTACTTC.

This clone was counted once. The CDR3 DNA reads as TGTGCCAGCAGCGGACTCCCCCCGCGTCTGAGTCTCGGGGAGCTGTTTTTT. Translated, it gives CASSGLPPRLSLGELFF. The chain combines TRBV7-2 with TRBJ2-2, with a tentative D call TRBD2 (5 bases). CDR3 length: 17 residues. Germline assignment: CDR1 SGHTA and CDR2 FQGNSA. Trimming removed 5 bases from V and 7 bases from J, with 23 bases in between.

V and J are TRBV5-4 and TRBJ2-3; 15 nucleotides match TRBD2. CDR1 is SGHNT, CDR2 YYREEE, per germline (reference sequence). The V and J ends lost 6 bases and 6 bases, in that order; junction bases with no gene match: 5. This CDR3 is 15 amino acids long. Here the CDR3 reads CASISGLAGGDTQYF. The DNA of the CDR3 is TGTGCCAGCATCAGCGGACTAGCGGGAGGGGATACGCAGTATTTT.

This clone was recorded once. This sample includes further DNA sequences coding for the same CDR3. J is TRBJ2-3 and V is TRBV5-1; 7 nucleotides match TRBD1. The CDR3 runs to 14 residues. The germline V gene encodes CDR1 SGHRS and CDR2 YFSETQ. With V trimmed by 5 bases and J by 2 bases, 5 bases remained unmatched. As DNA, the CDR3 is TGCGCCAGCAGTTCGGGACAGAACACAGATACGCAGTATTTT. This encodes CASSSGQNTDTQYF.

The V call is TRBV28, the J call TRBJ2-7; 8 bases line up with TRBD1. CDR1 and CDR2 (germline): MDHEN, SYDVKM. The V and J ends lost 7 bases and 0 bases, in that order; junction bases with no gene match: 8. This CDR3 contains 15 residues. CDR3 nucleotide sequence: TGTGCCAGCACCCTGATCGGACAGGGCTCCTACGAGCAGTACTTC. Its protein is CASTLIGQGSYEQYF.

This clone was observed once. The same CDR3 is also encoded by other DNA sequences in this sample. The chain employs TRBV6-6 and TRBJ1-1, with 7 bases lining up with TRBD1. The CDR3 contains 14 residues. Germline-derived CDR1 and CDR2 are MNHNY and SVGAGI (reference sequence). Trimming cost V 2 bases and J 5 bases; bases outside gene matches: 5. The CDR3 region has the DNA TGTGCCAGCAGTTACCCGACAGGGAATACTGAAGCTTTCTTT. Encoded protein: CASSYPTGNTEAFF.

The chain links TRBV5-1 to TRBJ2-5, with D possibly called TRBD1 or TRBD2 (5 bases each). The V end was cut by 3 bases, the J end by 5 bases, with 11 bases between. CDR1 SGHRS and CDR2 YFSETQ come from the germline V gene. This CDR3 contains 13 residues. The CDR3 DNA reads TGCGCCAGCAGCTCTTCAGAGGGGGAGACCCAGTACTTC. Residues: CASSSSEGETQYF.

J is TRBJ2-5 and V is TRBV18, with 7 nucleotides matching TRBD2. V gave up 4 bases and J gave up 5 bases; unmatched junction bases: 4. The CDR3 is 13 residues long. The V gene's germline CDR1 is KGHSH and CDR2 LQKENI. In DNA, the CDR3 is TGTGCCAGCTCACGAAACGGGGGGGAGACCCAGTACTTC. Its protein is CASSRNGGETQYF.

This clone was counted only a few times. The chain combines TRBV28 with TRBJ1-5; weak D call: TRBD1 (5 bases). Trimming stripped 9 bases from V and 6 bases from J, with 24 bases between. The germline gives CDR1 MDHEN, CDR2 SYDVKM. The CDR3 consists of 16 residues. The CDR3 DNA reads TGTGCCAGTATACCCGCGGGGCGAGCTGCTGGTCAGCCCCAGCATTTT. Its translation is CASIPAGRAAGQPQHF.

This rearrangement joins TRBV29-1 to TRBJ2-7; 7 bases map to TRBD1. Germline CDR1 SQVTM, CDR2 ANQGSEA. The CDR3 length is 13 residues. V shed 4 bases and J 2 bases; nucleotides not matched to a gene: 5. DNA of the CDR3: TGCAGCGTTGTGACAGGGACAACCTACGAGCAGTACTTC. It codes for CSVVTGTTYEQYF.

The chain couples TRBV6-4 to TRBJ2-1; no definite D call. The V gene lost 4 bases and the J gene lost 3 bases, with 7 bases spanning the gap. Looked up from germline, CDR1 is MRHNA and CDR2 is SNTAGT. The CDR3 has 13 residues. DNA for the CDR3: TGTGCCAGCAGTGGAACCCTCTACAATGAGCAGTTCTTC. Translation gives CASSGTLYNEQFF.

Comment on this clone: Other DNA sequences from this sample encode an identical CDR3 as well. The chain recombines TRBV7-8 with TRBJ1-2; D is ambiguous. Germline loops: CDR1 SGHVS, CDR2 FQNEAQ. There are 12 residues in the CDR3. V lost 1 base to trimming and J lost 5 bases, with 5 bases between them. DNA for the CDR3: TGTGCCAGCAGCTTAGTGGGGTATGGCTACACCTTC. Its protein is CASSLVGYGYTF.

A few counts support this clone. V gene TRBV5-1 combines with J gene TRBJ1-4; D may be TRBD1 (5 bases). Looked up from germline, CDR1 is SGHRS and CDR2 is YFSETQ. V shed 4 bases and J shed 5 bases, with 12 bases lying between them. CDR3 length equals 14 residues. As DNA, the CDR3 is TGCGCCAGCAGCACCAGGGCAGACAATGAAAAACTGTTTTTT. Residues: CASSTRADNEKLFF. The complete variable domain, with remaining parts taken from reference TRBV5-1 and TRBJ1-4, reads KAGVTQTPRYLIKTRGQQVTLSCSPISGHRSVSWYQQTPGQGLQFLFEYFSETQRNKGNFPGRFSGRQFSNSRSEMNVSTLELGDSALYLCASSTRADNEKLFFGSGTQLSVL.